This T cell receptor beta chain was observed in a study of blood T cell repertoires in COVID-19. Overall study context: Samples taken during acute and convalescent COVID-19 were collected in the United States, Italy and Spain.

CDR3 size: 18 residues. Germline V lookup: CDR1 MGHRA, CDR2 YSYEKL. V shed 5 bases and J shed 3 bases, with 22 bases lying between them. Profiling relied on immunoSEQ multiplex PCR, and the TCRdb table lists in-frame clones only, not all of them. The table includes approximately 250,000 clones, 80% to 90% detected once. The chain combines TRBV4-1 with TRBJ1-4, with TRBD1 as a possible D gene (5 bases). The receptor was isolated from a woman in her seventies with COVID-19, enrolled during active disease. Sequenced input: peripheral blood. The CDR3: CASSENTQGEVPNEKLFF. The DNA for the CDR3 is TGCGCCAGCAGCGAAAACACCCAGGGCGAGGTCCCTAATGAAAAACTGTTTTTT.